This T cell receptor (beta chain) was sequenced in a study of shared clonotypes between healthy human individuals. Method: immunoSEQ multiplex PCR; TCRdb's copy keeps in-frame clones and lacks some. The profile shows millions of clones, around nine tenths of them singletons. Overall study results and limits: A generally larger estimated richness was seen in naive subsets than in memory subsets. Relative to clonotypes present in all four donors, those not shared had lower generation probabilities.

This clone has only one observation. The antigen is not known. The sample comprised naive CD4+ T cells sorted from blood. The subset here: CD45RA+ positively selected. The source is a man aged 18 to 29 in good health.

This CDR3 is CASSSGTGMPGELFF. The CDR3 DNA is TGTGCCAGCAGCTCCGGGACAGGGATGCCCGGGGAGCTGTTTTTT. The chain joins TRBV7-2 to TRBJ2-2; 9 positions agree with TRBD1. After removal of 4 bases from V and 6 bases from J, the junction contained 6 bases not matched to a gene. The CDR3 contains 15 residues. Germline loops: CDR1 SGHTA, CDR2 FQGNSA.